This TCR beta chain emerged from a study of blood T cell repertoires in COVID-19. About the study: PBMCs, B-cell-depleted T cells, or T cells provided the cDNA or gDNA that made up the material.

The CDR3 has 14 residues. V was shortened by 6 bases and J by 5 bases, with 16 bases between the two germline ends. CDR1 MNHEY and CDR2 SVGAGI come from the germline V gene. TCRdb's table, derived via immunoSEQ multiplex PCR, lists solely in-frame clones and lacks some. The data show a few hundred thousand clones, approximately 90% seen once. The sequenced material came from peripheral blood. This clonotype originated in a woman in her forties or fifties who had recovered from COVID-19. The chain recombines TRBV6-5 with TRBJ1-1; D is perhaps TRBD1 (6 bases). CDR3 sequence: CASSLNRDRTEAFF. In nucleotides, the CDR3 is TGTGCCAGCAGCCTTAACAGGGATAGGACTGAAGCTTTCTTT.